The 19 T cell receptor beta chains presented below share a single source sample, sequenced in a study of T cell responses to AZD1222 COVID-19 vaccine. Data came from immunoSEQ multiplex PCR; TCRdb stores just in-frame clones and leaves some out. Here the sample spans about 150,000 clones, roughly 88% being singletons. Source: peripheral blood, taken 28 days after the second AZD1222 dose. The receptor source for this set is an adult who received the AZD1222 COVID-19 vaccine.

V and J are TRBV5-1 and TRBJ1-1, with D possibly matching TRBD1 (5 bases). Germline V gives CDR1 SGHRS, CDR2 YFSETQ. The CDR3 spans 16 residues. V dropped 2 bases and J dropped 0 bases, with 14 bases sitting between them. CDR3 DNA: TGCGCCAGCAGCTTAGCGGGGGTTGGAGTGAACACTGAAGCTTTCTTT. It translates to CASSLAGVGVNTEAFF.

The V gene is TRBV6-5, the J gene TRBJ1-4; 8 bases fit TRBD1. The CDR3 runs 14 residues. The V segment lost 5 bases and the J segment 8 bases; nucleotides outside the gene matches: 7. Germline CDR1 and CDR2: MNHEY and SVGAGI. This chain's CDR3 is CASSKDRDREKLFF. The CDR3 DNA sequence: TGTGCCAGCAGTAAGGACAGGGATAGGGAAAAACTGTTTTTT.

The V and J genes are TRBV7-8 and TRBJ2-2, with D possibly matching TRBD1 (6 bases). The CDR3 is 13 residues long. Trimming cost V 1 base and J 8 bases, with 8 bases left between them. Germline values: CDR1 SGHVS, CDR2 FQNEAQ. CDR3 amino acids: CASSLGGTGELFF. CDR3 nucleotide sequence: TGTGCCAGCAGCTTAGGGGGGACAGGGGAGCTGTTTTTT.

V gene TRBV2 combines with J gene TRBJ1-5, with TRBD1 matching 9 bases. CDR1 and CDR2 (germline): SNHLY, FYNNEI. Germline trimming cut 4 bases from V and 7 bases from J; bases unmatched to any gene: 2. The CDR3 runs 13 residues. The DNA of the CDR3 is TGTGCCAGCAGTGGGACAGGGGAGCAGCCCCAGCATTTT. Protein: CASSGTGEQPQHF.

The V and J genes are TRBV18 and TRBJ2-3; D unclear. Germline V gene data show CDR1 as KGHSH and CDR2 as LQKENI. The V end lost 2 bases, the J end lost 4 bases, and 4 bases lay between the germline ends. The CDR3 sequence is 12 residues long. The CDR3 sequence: CASSPASDTQYF. DNA for the CDR3: TGTGCCAGCTCACCAGCTTCAGATACGCAGTATTTT. Based on the CDR3 plus reference TRBV18 and TRBJ2-3, the full variable domain is NAGVMQNPRHLVRRRGQEARLRCSPMKGHSHVYWYRQLPEEGLKFMVYLQKENIIDESGMPKERFSAEFPKEGPSILRIQQVVRGDSAAYFCASSPASDTQYFGPGTRLTVL.

The CDR3 DNA sequence: TGCGCCAGCAGCTTGGGACAGGGGGAACAGCCCCAGCATTTT. Residues: CASSLGQGEQPQHF. V usage is TRBV5-1 and J usage is TRBJ1-5; 9 bases are a match to TRBD1. Germline trimming cut 0 bases from V and 7 bases from J; bases unmatched to any gene: 2. The CDR3 is made up of 14 amino acids. Germline CDR1 reads SGHRS; CDR2 reads YFSETQ.

The chain recombines TRBV11-2 with TRBJ2-4; 8 bases are a match to TRBD2. Germline trimming cut 4 bases from V and 7 bases from J; bases unmatched to any gene: 6. The CDR3 length is 14 residues. Germline CDR1 is SGHAT and CDR2 is FQNNGV. The CDR3 sequence: CASSWGGLENIQYF. In DNA form, the CDR3 reads TGTGCCAGCAGCTGGGGGGGACTAGAGAACATTCAGTACTTC.

The sample holds one count of this clone. The chain couples TRBV5-1 to TRBJ2-3; 10 nucleotides match TRBD2. Germline V lookup: CDR1 SGHRS, CDR2 YFSETQ. Trimming took 0 bases from V and 6 from J; bases not matched to a gene: 1. The CDR3 spans 14 residues. CDR3 sequence (DNA): TGCGCCAGCAGCTTGGTTAGCGGGAGGGATACGCAGTATTTT. The encoded protein is CASSLVSGRDTQYF.

This clone is a singleton in its sample. The rearrangement uses TRBV12-3 or TRBV12-4 and TRBJ2-1; perhaps TRBD2 as D (6 bases). The ends were cut back, 4 bases at V and 8 bases at J, with 12 bases in the middle. This CDR3 has 13 residues. The CDR3 nucleotides read TGTGCCAGCAGTTCCCCAGGGAGGTATGAGCAGTTCTTC. Translating it yields CASSSPGRYEQFF.

The chain is built from TRBV29-1 and TRBJ2-1; 12 bases line up with TRBD1. The germline V gene encodes CDR1 SQVTM and CDR2 ANQGSEA. This CDR3 has 16 residues. The CDR3 spells CSVPGTGGQGYNEQFF. CDR3 in DNA: TGCAGTGTTCCCGGGACAGGGGGCCAAGGATACAATGAGCAGTTCTTC.

The V gene is TRBV11-1, the J gene TRBJ1-4; D unclear. V lost 4 bases and J lost 4, with 7 bases in between. This CDR3 spans 13 amino acids. Germline assignment: CDR1 SGHAT and CDR2 FQDESV (reference sequence). This CDR3 reads CASSSDRNEKLFF. CDR3 coding DNA: TGTGCCAGCAGCTCGGACCGTAATGAAAAACTGTTTTTT. Together with reference TRBV11-1 and TRBJ1-4, the CDR3 gives the full variable domain: EAEVAQSPRYKITEKSQAVAFWCDPISGHATLYWYRQILGQGPELLVQFQDESVVDDSQLPKDRFSAERLKGVDSTLKIQPAELGDSAMYLCASSSDRNEKLFFGSGTQLSVL.

The genes are TRBV2 and TRBJ1-4; D is possibly TRBD1 (5 bases). Trimming pared 3 bases from V and 6 bases from J, leaving 11 bases between. The CDR3 spans 14 residues. Per germline, CDR1 SNHLY and CDR2 FYNNEI. The CDR3 loop reads CASSEFRGDEKLFF. CDR3 DNA sequence: TGTGCCAGCAGTGAGTTTCGGGGGGATGAAAAACTGTTTTTT.

This clone was seen only once. The CDR3 DNA reads as TGTGCCAGCAGCAAAGCGGGGGGACAAGAGACCCAGTACTTC. It specifies CASSKAGGQETQYF. The gene calls are TRBV5-4 and TRBJ2-5; 9 bases fit TRBD2. V dropped 4 bases and J dropped 2; count of bases not matched to a gene: 3. The CDR3 runs 14 residues. Germline assignment: CDR1 SGHNT and CDR2 YYREEE (reference sequence).

The chain has TRBV3-1 (or the pseudogene TRBV3-2) and TRBJ2-7; no definite D call. The CDR3 length is 12 residues. Germline loops: CDR1 LGHDT, CDR2 YNNKEL (reference sequence). The V end was cut by 0 bases, the J end by 5 bases, with 5 bases between. This CDR3 reads CASSQETHEQYF. CDR3 bases: TGTGCCAGCAGCCAAGAAACCCACGAGCAGTACTTC.

The gene calls are TRBV29-1 and TRBJ2-1; tentatively, D is TRBD2 (6 bases). The germline gives CDR1 SQVTM, CDR2 ANQGSEA. V lost 8 bases and J lost 2, with 16 bases in between. This CDR3 region has 14 residues. CDR3 sequence reads: CSSRERATYNEQFF. CDR3 nucleotide sequence: TGCAGCTCTCGGGAGAGGGCTACCTACAATGAGCAGTTCTTC.

The rearrangement joins TRBV27 to TRBJ2-1; 11 bases agree with TRBD2. Per the germline V gene, CDR1 is MNHEY and CDR2 is SMNVEV (reference sequence). The V segment lost 6 bases and the J segment 4 bases; nucleotides outside the gene matches: 14. CDR3 length: 18 amino acids. The CDR3 loop reads CASRYGTSGRKNYNEQFF. The CDR3, as DNA: TGTGCCAGCAGATATGGGACTAGCGGAAGAAAAAATTACAATGAGCAGTTCTTC.

V and J are TRBV29-1 and TRBJ1-5, with 9 bases lining up with TRBD1. V shed 0 bases, J shed 4 bases, and the junction held 7 bases outside the gene matches. This CDR3 is built from 16 residues. CDR1 SQVTM and CDR2 ANQGSEA come from the germline V gene. The CDR3 sequence is CSVEDRTGGMNQPQHF. The CDR3 bases are TGCAGCGTTGAAGATCGAACAGGGGGCATGAATCAGCCCCAGCATTTT. The variable domain in full, with the rest retrieved from reference TRBV29-1 and TRBJ1-5, is SAVISQKPSRDICQRGTSLTIQCQVDSQVTMMFWYRQQPGQSLTLIATANQGSEATYESGFVIDKFPISRPNLTFSTLTVSNMSPEDSSIYLCSVEDRTGGMNQPQHFGDGTRLSIL.

This chain's CDR3 is CASSLIRGDNGYTF. For the CDR3, the DNA is TGTGCCAGCAGCTTAATTCGAGGGGACAATGGCTACACCTTC. The rearrangement joins TRBV5-4 to TRBJ1-2, with a weak D call TRBD1 (6 bases). Germline lookup yields CDR1 SGHNT and CDR2 YYREEE (reference sequence). V shed 2 bases and J shed 6 bases, with 14 bases lying between them. The length of the CDR3 is 14 residues.

This clone has a count of ten or more. The rearrangement links TRBV6-5 to TRBJ1-5; 8 bases fit TRBD1. The CDR3 is 16 amino acids. Trimming removed 4 bases from V and 2 bases from J; junction bases left unmatched: 7. From germline, CDR1 is MNHEY and CDR2 SVGAGI. This chain's CDR3 is CASSSSGGRGNQPQHF. CDR3 bases: TGTGCCAGCAGTTCATCAGGGGGCCGGGGCAATCAGCCCCAGCATTTT.